Described below is a single T cell receptor (beta chain) sequence and its context. Authors' processing steps: Amplification of reference gene primers was used by the study to estimate nucleated cell counts. Only in-frame clones appear in the TCRdb table, and some are missing; sequencing was by immunoSEQ multiplex PCR. The D gene and trimming were derived from the DNA, and the V and J assignments and clone size from that table. The data show around 58,000 clones, roughly 85% seen once. This sample was taken from a study of blood T cell repertoires in COVID-19. Study-wide background: Material from acute and convalescent COVID-19 was sourced from the United States, Italy and Spain. The analysed material was cDNA or gDNA that came from T cells, B-cell-depleted T cells, or PBMCs.

The germline V gene has CDR1 GTSNPN and CDR2 SVGIG (reference sequence). The junction had 9 bases not matched to a gene; V was cut back by 8 bases and J by 4 bases. This CDR3 comprises 13 residues. This receptor was identified in a human donor in a cohort sampled during active COVID-19. The sequenced sample consisted of peripheral blood. The V call is TRBV30, the J call TRBJ1-1; 8 nucleotides match TRBD1. CDR3 DNA sequence: TGTGCCACCGACAGGGGCCCATCCACTGAAGCTTTCTTT. The encoded protein is CATDRGPSTEAFF.